This TCR beta chain was found in a study of T cells after yellow fever vaccination. The study, taken as a whole, reports: Contaminants from the bulk population, in the form of abundant clonotypes, could be found in FACS-sorted repertoires.

This clonotype appeared a few times. No antigen is known for it. The CDR3 contains 13 residues. The V end was cut by 1 base, the J end by 7 bases, with 9 bases between. The germline V gene has CDR1 SGHTS and CDR2 YDEGEE. One entry per CDR3 protein, called by TCRdb with MiXCR from the 5' RACE reads. The sample has about 320,000 distinct CDR3 sequences, around 10% seen once. The sequence was obtained from a man aged 18 to 29 who received the YFV17D yellow fever vaccine. The J gene is TRBJ2-1, the V gene TRBV5-8; TRBD1 is a possible D gene (6 bases). The starting material was CD4+ T cells sorted from PBMCs, obtained 45 days after the yellow fever booster vaccination. CDR3 loop: CASSLLGQNEQFF. The CDR3 DNA follows: TGTGCCAGCAGCTTGTTGGGACAAAATGAGCAGTTCTTC.